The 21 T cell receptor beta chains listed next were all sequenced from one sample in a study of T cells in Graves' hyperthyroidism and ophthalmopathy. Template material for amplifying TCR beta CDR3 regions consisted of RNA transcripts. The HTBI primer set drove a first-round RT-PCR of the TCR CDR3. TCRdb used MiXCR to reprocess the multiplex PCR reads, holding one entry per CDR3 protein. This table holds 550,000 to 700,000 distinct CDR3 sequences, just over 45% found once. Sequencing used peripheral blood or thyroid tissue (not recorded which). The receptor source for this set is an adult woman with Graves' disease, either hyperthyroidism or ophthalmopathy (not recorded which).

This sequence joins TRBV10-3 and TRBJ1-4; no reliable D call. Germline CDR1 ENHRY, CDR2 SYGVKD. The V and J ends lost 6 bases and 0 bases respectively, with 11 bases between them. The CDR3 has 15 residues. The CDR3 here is CAIRLTDATNEKLFF. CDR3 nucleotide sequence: TGTGCCATCAGGCTGACGGACGCAACTAATGAAAAACTGTTTTTT.

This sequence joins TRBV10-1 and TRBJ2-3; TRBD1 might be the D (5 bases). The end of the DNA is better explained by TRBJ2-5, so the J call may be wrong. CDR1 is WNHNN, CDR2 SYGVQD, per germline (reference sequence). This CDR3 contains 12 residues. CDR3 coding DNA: TGCGCCAGCAGTGCGACAGAAGAGACCCAGTACTTC. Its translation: CASSATEETQYF.

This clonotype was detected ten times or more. The CDR3 sequence: CASSQGRVATEAFF. CDR3 bases: TGTGCCAGCAGCCAAGGACGGGTGGCCACTGAAGCTTTCTTT. The J gene is TRBJ1-1, the V gene TRBV3-1; D is undetermined. Germline V gene sequence: CDR1 LGHDT, CDR2 YNNKEL (reference sequence). Trimming took 1 base from V and 4 from J, leaving 10 bases between them. The CDR3 spans 14 residues.

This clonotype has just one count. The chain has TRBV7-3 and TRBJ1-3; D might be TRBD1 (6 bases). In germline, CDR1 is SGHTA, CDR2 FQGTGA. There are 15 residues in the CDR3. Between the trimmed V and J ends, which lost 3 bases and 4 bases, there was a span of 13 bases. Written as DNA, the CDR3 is TGTGCCAGCAGCTTTACAGGGAATTCCGGAAACACCATATATTTT. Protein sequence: CASSFTGNSGNTIYF.

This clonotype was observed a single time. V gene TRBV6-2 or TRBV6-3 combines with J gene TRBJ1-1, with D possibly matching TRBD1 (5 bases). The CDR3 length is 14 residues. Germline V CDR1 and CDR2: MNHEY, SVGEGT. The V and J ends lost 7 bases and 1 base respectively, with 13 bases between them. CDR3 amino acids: CASTRGSANTEAFF. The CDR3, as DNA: TGTGCCAGCACTAGGGGTTCGGCGAACACTGAAGCTTTCTTT.

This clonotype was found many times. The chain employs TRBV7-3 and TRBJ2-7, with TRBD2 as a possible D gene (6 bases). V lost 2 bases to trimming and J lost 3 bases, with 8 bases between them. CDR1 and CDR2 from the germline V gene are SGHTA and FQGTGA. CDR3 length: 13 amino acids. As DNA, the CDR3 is TGTGCCAGCAGCTTACGGGAGAGCTACGAGCAGTACTTC. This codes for CASSLRESYEQYF.

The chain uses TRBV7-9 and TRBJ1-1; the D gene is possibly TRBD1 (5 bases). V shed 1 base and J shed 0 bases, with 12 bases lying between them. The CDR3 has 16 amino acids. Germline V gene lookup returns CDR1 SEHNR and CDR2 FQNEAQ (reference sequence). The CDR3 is CASSLGRTRMNTEAFF. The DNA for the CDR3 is TGTGCCAGCAGCTTAGGGCGGACAAGGATGAACACTGAAGCTTTCTTT.

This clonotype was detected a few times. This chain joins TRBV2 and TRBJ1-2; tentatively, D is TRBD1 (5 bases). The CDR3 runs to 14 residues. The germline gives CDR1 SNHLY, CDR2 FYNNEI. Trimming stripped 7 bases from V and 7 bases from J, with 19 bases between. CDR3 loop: CASTAQLGVGGYTF. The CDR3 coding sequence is TGTGCCAGCACCGCCCAATTGGGGGTTGGTGGCTACACCTTC. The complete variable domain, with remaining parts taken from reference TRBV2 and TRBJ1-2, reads EPEVTQTPSHQVTQMGQEVILRCVPISNHLYFYWYRQILGQKVEFLVSFYNNEISEKSEIFDDQFSVERPDGSNFTLKIRSTKLEDSAMYFCASTAQLGVGGYTFGSGTRLTVV.

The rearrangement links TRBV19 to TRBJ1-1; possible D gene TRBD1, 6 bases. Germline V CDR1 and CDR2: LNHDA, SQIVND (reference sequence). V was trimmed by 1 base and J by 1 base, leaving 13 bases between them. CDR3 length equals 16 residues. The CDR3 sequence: CASSIVGDTPNTEAFF. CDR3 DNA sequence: TGTGCCAGTAGTATAGTAGGGGACACCCCGAACACTGAAGCTTTCTTT.

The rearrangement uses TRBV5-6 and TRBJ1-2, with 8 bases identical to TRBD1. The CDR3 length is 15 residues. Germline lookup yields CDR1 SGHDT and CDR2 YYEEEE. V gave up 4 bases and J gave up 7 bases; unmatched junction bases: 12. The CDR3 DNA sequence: TGTGCCAGCAGCCCTAGGGGGCAGGGGGCGAGTGGCTACACCTTC. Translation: CASSPRGQGASGYTF.

The CDR3 is CASRAGTGRPQHF. As DNA, the CDR3 is TGTGCCAGCAGAGCCGGGACAGGGAGGCCCCAGCATTTT. V usage is TRBV27 and J usage is TRBJ1-5; 9 positions match TRBD1. Germline V gene data show CDR1 as MNHEY and CDR2 as SMNVEV (reference sequence). V was clipped by 6 bases and J by 9 bases; unmatched bases: 6. The CDR3 runs to 13 residues.

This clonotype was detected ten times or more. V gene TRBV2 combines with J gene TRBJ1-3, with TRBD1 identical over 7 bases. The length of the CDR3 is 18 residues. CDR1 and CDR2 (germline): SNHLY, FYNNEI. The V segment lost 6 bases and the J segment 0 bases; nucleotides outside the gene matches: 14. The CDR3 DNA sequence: TGTGCCAGCAGCATAACAAGACAGGGACCGAGCTCTGGAAACACCATATATTTT. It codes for CASSITRQGPSSGNTIYF.

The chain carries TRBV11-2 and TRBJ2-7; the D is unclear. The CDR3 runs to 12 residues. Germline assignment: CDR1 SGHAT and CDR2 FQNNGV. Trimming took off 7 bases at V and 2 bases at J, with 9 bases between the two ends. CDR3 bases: TGTGCCAGCACCCACAAGGCCTACGAGCAGTACTTC. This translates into CASTHKAYEQYF. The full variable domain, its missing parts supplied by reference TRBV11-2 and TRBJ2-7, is EAGVAQSPRYKIIEKRQSVAFWCNPISGHATLYWYQQILGQGPKLLIQFQNNGVVDDSQLPKDRFSAERLKGVDSTLKIQPAKLEDSAVYLCASTHKAYEQYFGPGTRLTVT.

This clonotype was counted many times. The CDR3 bases are TGTGCCAGTTCTTGGACCGCCGGGGGTCAGCCCCAGCATTTT. This encodes CASSWTAGGQPQHF. The rearrangement uses TRBV19 and TRBJ1-5; D perhaps matches TRBD1 (5 bases). Germline V gene sequence: CDR1 LNHDA, CDR2 SQIVND (reference sequence). This CDR3 spans 14 amino acids. With 8 bases removed from V and 6 bases from J, the gap between germline ends came to 17 bases.

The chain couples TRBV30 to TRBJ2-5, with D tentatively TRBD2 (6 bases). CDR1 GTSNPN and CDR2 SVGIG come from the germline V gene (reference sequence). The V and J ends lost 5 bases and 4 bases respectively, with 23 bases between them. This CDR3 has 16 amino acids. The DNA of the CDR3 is TGTGCCTGGGAACGGGCCGGGACTCCGGGGCGAGAGACCCAGTACTTC. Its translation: CAWERAGTPGRETQYF.

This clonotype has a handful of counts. CDR3 residues: CSALLLGLAGEGQETQYF. The CDR3 DNA sequence: TGCAGTGCTCTCCTTCTCGGACTAGCGGGAGAAGGGCAAGAGACCCAGTACTTC. The chain joins TRBV20-1 to TRBJ2-5, with TRBD2 matching 13 bases. Looked up from germline, CDR1 is DFQATT and CDR2 is SNEGSKA (reference sequence). J lost 2 bases, V lost 5 bases, and 14 bases had no gene match. The CDR3 covers 18 residues.

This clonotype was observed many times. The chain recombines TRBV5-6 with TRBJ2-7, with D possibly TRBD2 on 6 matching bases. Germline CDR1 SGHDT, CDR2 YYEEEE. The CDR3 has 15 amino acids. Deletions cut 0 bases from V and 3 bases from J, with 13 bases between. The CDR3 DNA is TGTGCCAGCAGCTTGGCCGGGAGTAAGGGCTACGAGCAGTACTTC. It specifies CASSLAGSKGYEQYF.

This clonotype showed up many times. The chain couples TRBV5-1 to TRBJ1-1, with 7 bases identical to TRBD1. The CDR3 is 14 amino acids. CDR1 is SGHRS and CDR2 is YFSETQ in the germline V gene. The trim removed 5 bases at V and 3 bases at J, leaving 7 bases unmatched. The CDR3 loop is CASSYTGEDTEAFF. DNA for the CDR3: TGCGCCAGCAGTTATACAGGGGAGGACACTGAAGCTTTCTTT.

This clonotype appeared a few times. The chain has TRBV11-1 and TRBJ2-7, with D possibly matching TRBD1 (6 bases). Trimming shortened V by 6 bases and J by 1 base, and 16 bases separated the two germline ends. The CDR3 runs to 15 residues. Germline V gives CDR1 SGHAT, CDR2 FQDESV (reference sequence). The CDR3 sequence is CASSLRRTVSYEQYF. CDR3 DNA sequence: TGTGCCAGCAGTCTTCGCCGGACAGTTTCCTACGAGCAGTACTTC. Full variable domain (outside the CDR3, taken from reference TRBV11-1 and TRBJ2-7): EAEVAQSPRYKITEKSQAVAFWCDPISGHATLYWYRQILGQGPELLVQFQDESVVDDSQLPKDRFSAERLKGVDSTLKIQPAELGDSAMYLCASSLRRTVSYEQYFGPGTRLTVT.

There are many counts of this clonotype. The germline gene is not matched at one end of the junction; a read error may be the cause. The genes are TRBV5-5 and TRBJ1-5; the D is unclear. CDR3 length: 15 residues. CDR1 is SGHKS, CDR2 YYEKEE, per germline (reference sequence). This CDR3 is CASSLGVYSNQPQHF. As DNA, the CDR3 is TGCGCCAGCAGCTTGGGAGTCTATAGCAATCAGCCCCAGCATTTT.

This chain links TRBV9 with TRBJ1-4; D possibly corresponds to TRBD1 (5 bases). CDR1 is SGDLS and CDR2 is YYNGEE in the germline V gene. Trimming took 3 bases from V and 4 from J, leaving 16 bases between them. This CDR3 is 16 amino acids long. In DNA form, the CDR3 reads TGTGCCAGCAGCGGATCCCGGGACCTCAATAATGAAAAACTGTTTTTT. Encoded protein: CASSGSRDLNNEKLFF. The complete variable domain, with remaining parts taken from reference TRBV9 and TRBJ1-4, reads DSGVTQTPKHLITATGQRVTLRCSPRSGDLSVYWYQQSLDQGLQFLIQYYNGEERAKGNILERFSAQQFPDLHSELNLSSLELGDSALYFCASSGSRDLNNEKLFFGSGTQLSVL.